This T cell receptor beta chain originates from a study of T-cell memory formation after mild COVID-19. Study-level information: TCR clusters showed largely donor specificity.

With V trimmed by 7 bases and J by 6 bases, 9 bases remained unmatched. Germline V gene sequence: CDR1 SGHVS, CDR2 FQNEAQ. This CDR3 has 15 residues. Study results and limitations: A second wave of clones peaked on day 37, and their SARS-CoV-2 specificity went unconfirmed. Pre-infection memory held some responding clones, suggesting pre-existing cross-reactive T cells responded. Day 15 to 85 contracting clones showed balanced CD4/CD8; day 15 to 37 expanders favored CD4+.

MiXCR was run by TCRdb on the 5' RACE reads, yielding one entry per CDR3 protein. The sample records about 210,000 distinct CDR3 sequences, roughly a tenth being singletons. A word on this clonotype: Its antigen is not identified.

Sequences were obtained from PBMCs or a T cell subset sorted from them (not recorded which). The source of this sequence is a man between 18 and 29 years old who had mild COVID-19 (a few samples of this study predate the infection). Cell type and time point are not known. The chain is built from TRBV7-8 and TRBJ2-2; TRBD2 matches at 9 bases. CDR3 residues: CASTQRGAGAGELFF. The CDR3 DNA is TGTGCCAGCACCCAGCGGGGGGCCGGGGCCGGGGAGCTGTTTTTT.